This is a list of T cell receptor beta chains from one sample in a study of OX40 agonist ivuxolimab in advanced cancers. The method was immunoSEQ multiplex PCR; TCRdb's version includes in-frame clones alone and lacks a portion of them. Of 70,000 or so clones listed, under 90% are singletons. The sample here was CD4+ or CD8+ T cells sorted from blood, taken in a trial of the OX40 agonist ivuxolimab. These receptors originate from an adult with an advanced solid tumor such as melanoma, head and neck, liver or kidney cancer. The CDR3 runs from the conserved cysteine through the conserved F or W. Fields, in order: D gene, J gene, clone size, V gene, CDR3 protein, CDR3 DNA. A D gene is named only where the DNA matches it firmly. Clone size is shown for a subset of rows, as once, few, many or a class of expanded clone.

d_gene: .; j_gene: TRBJ2-1; abundance: .; v_gene: TRBV5-1; CDR3aa: CASSLAAGTDEQFF; CDR3nt: TGCGCCAGCAGCTTGGCCGCGGGTACGGATGAGCAGTTCTTC
d_gene: TRBD1; j_gene: TRBJ2-1; abundance: .; v_gene: TRBV7-3; CDR3aa: CASSLFGTEYNEQFF; CDR3nt: TGTGCCAGCAGCTTATTCGGGACAGAGTACAATGAGCAGTTCTTC
d_gene: TRBD1; j_gene: TRBJ1-3; abundance: .; v_gene: TRBV19; CDR3aa: CASSLGQISGNTIYF; CDR3nt: TGTGCCAGTAGTCTGGGACAGATCTCTGGAAACACCATATATTTT
d_gene: .; j_gene: TRBJ1-1; abundance: .; v_gene: TRBV4-2; CDR3aa: CASSQDISANTEAFF; CDR3nt: TGTGCCAGCAGCCAAGATATAAGTGCGAACACTGAAGCTTTCTTT
d_gene: .; j_gene: TRBJ1-2; abundance: .; v_gene: TRBV19; CDR3aa: CASTPRRGGRPNYGYTF; CDR3nt: TGTGCCAGTACCCCCCGGAGGGGTGGACGGCCTAACTATGGCTACACCTTC
d_gene: .; j_gene: TRBJ2-5; abundance: once; v_gene: TRBV5-6; CDR3aa: CASSLVLLQETQYF; CDR3nt: TGTGCCAGCAGCTTGGTACTACTCCAAGAGACCCAGTACTTC
d_gene: TRBD2; j_gene: TRBJ2-3; abundance: few; v_gene: TRBV7-2; CDR3aa: CASSLGGGARDTQYF; CDR3nt: TGTGCCAGCAGCTTGGGCGGGGGGGCGCGAGATACGCAGTATTTT
d_gene: .; j_gene: TRBJ1-1; abundance: .; v_gene: TRBV18; CDR3aa: CASSPRPIGGSDTEAFF; CDR3nt: TGTGCCAGCTCACCTCGTCCCATCGGGGGCTCGGACACTGAAGCTTTCTTT
d_gene: TRBD1; j_gene: TRBJ1-6; abundance: .; v_gene: TRBV19; CDR3aa: CASSIRDRDSPLHF; CDR3nt: TGTGCCAGTAGCATACGGGACAGGGACTCACCCCTCCACTTT
d_gene: .; j_gene: TRBJ1-5; abundance: .; v_gene: TRBV7-9; CDR3aa: CASSLGGGQPQHF; CDR3nt: TGTGCCAGCAGCTTAGGGGGTGGACAGCCCCAGCATTTT
d_gene: .; j_gene: TRBJ2-7; abundance: .; v_gene: TRBV6-6; CDR3aa: CASSGLAVLSFYEQYF; CDR3nt: TGTGCCAGCAGTGGTTTAGCGGTCCTCTCCTTCTACGAGCAGTACTTC
d_gene: .; j_gene: TRBJ1-1; abundance: .; v_gene: TRBV6-5; CDR3aa: CASSLGDGDTEAFF; CDR3nt: TGTGCCAGCAGCCTAGGGGATGGGGACACTGAAGCTTTCTTT
d_gene: TRBD1; j_gene: TRBJ2-2; abundance: .; v_gene: TRBV4-3; CDR3aa: CASSQDHRTGENTGELFF; CDR3nt: TGCGCCAGCAGCCAAGATCACAGGACAGGGGAAAACACCGGGGAGCTGTTTTTT
d_gene: TRBD1; j_gene: TRBJ1-6; abundance: .; v_gene: TRBV18; CDR3aa: CASSLSGTGFNSPLHF; CDR3nt: TGTGCCAGCTCATTGTCCGGGACAGGGTTCAATTCACCCCTCCACTTT
d_gene: .; j_gene: TRBJ2-7; abundance: .; v_gene: TRBV18; CDR3aa: CASSPSGASYEQYF; CDR3nt: TGTGCCAGCTCACCATCAGGGGCCTCCTACGAGCAGTACTTC
d_gene: TRBD2; j_gene: TRBJ2-2; abundance: .; v_gene: TRBV5-1; CDR3aa: CASSAGLAVNTGELFF; CDR3nt: TGCGCCAGCAGCGCGGGACTAGCGGTGAACACCGGGGAGCTGTTTTTT
d_gene: TRBD1; j_gene: TRBJ1-1; abundance: .; v_gene: TRBV5-1; CDR3aa: CASSSQGAASEAFF; CDR3nt: TGCGCCAGCAGCTCACAGGGGGCGGCCAGTGAAGCTTTCTTT
d_gene: .; j_gene: TRBJ1-5; abundance: .; v_gene: TRBV5-1; CDR3aa: CTSSLDGRENQPQHF; CDR3nt: TGCACCAGCAGCCTAGATGGCAGGGAAAACCAGCCCCAGCATTTT
d_gene: TRBD1; j_gene: TRBJ1-2; abundance: .; v_gene: TRBV5-4; CDR3aa: CASSWRTGENYGYTF; CDR3nt: TGTGCCAGCAGCTGGAGGACAGGGGAAAACTATGGCTACACCTTC
d_gene: .; j_gene: TRBJ2-7; abundance: .; v_gene: TRBV10-3; CDR3aa: CAISAPDSLSSYEQYF; CDR3nt: TGTGCCATCAGTGCCCCGGACTCTCTCAGCTCCTACGAGCAGTACTTC
d_gene: .; j_gene: TRBJ1-2; abundance: .; v_gene: TRBV2; CDR3aa: CASPTRGRQSNYGYTF; CDR3nt: TGTGCCTCCCCCACCCGGGGGAGACAATCTAACTATGGCTACACCTTC
d_gene: .; j_gene: TRBJ2-7; abundance: .; v_gene: TRBV11-2; CDR3aa: CASSLVRGEQYF; CDR3nt: TGTGCCAGCAGCTTAGTCCGCGGCGAGCAGTACTTC
d_gene: .; j_gene: TRBJ1-5; abundance: .; v_gene: TRBV5-4; CDR3aa: CASSFRQSFFSQHF; CDR3nt: TGTGCCAGCAGCTTCCGACAGTCTTTCTTTTCCCAGCATTTT
d_gene: .; j_gene: TRBJ1-2; abundance: .; v_gene: TRBV6-5; CDR3aa: CASSYLAGGHGYTF; CDR3nt: TGTGCCAGCAGTTACCTGGCCGGGGGCCATGGCTACACCTTC
d_gene: .; j_gene: TRBJ1-2; abundance: .; v_gene: TRBV11-3; CDR3aa: CASSLVAGGYTF; CDR3nt: TGTGCCAGCAGCTTAGTTGCAGGGGGCTACACCTTC
d_gene: .; j_gene: TRBJ2-7; abundance: .; v_gene: TRBV6-6; CDR3aa: CASRRPGRENEQYF; CDR3nt: TGTGCCAGTCGTCGACCGGGCAGGGAGAACGAGCAGTACTTC